The rows below give T cell receptor beta chains drawn from one sample of a study of radiation and T cells in renal cell carcinoma. Profiling relied on immunoSEQ multiplex PCR, and the TCRdb table lists in-frame clones only, not all of them. The sample lists roughly 78,000 clones, roughly 87% occurring once. The input for sequencing was blood, taken from a patient whose treatment included radiotherapy and nephrectomy. Every receptor here comes from a man in his fifties or sixties with renal cell carcinoma. CDR3s include the opening cysteine and the closing phenylalanine or tryptophan. Fields, in order: clone size, J gene, D gene, V gene, CDR3 protein, CDR3 DNA. The D gene is left open where the match is weak. A row's size may be missing; if present it is once, few, many or a size class.

>-|TRBJ1-5|TRBD1|TRBV2
CASSQDRGRPQHF
TGTGCCAGCAGTCAGGACAGGGGGCGGCCCCAGCATTTT
>-|TRBJ1-5|-|TRBV19
CASSIFRGTGQPQHF
TGTGCCAGTAGTATATTTCGAGGGACGGGGCAGCCCCAGCATTTT
>-|TRBJ2-1|-|TRBV6-6
CASSPSSEQFF
TGTGCCAGCAGCCCGTCGTCCGAGCAGTTCTTC
>-|TRBJ2-5|TRBD2|TRBV15
CATSRGIRGGETQYF
TGTGCCACCAGCAGAGGAATTAGGGGAGGGGAGACCCAGTACTTC
>-|TRBJ2-4|TRBD2|TRBV9
CASSAVPVGGSGLARNIQYF
TGTGCCAGCAGCGCAGTACCGGTCGGGGGAAGCGGACTAGCGCGGAACATTCAGTACTTC
>-|TRBJ1-4|-|TRBV19
CASRPSGGTNEKLFF
TGTGCCAGTAGGCCCTCGGGGGGAACTAATGAAAAACTGTTTTTT
>few|TRBJ2-7|-|TRBV9
CASTTDLGAYEQYF
TGTGCCAGCACCACTGACCTGGGGGCCTACGAGCAGTACTTC
>-|TRBJ2-5|-|TRBV7-6
CASSSDRGGQVWQTQYF
TGTGCCAGCAGCTCCGACCGGGGAGGACAGGTCTGGCAGACCCAGTACTTC
>-|TRBJ2-1|TRBD2|TRBV7-8
CASSLTSGPYNEQFF
TGTGCCAGCAGCTTGACTAGCGGGCCCTACAATGAGCAGTTCTTC
>-|TRBJ1-1|-|TRBV4-3
CASSQDVIGADTEAFF
TGCGCCAGCAGCCAAGATGTTATCGGAGCTGACACTGAAGCTTTCTTT
>-|TRBJ1-5|-|TRBV7-9
CASSLARGGGQPPQPQHF
TGTGCCAGCAGCTTAGCCCGCGGAGGAGGGCAGCCCCCCCAGCCCCAGCATTTT
>-|TRBJ2-1|TRBD2|TRBV4-3
CASSQDETNLAGGEYNEQFF
TGCGCCAGCAGCCAAGATGAAACCAATCTAGCGGGAGGGGAGTACAATGAGCAGTTCTTC
>-|TRBJ2-4|TRBD2|TRBV18
CASSHSGSRNIQYF
TGTGCCAGCTCCCATAGCGGGAGTCGGAACATTCAGTACTTC
>-|TRBJ2-6|-|TRBV27
CASSVSGANVLTF
TGTGCCAGCAGTGTTTCTGGGGCCAACGTCCTGACTTTC
>few|TRBJ1-2|TRBD1|TRBV30
CAWSSDRPYGYTF
TGTGCCTGGAGTTCGGACAGGCCCTATGGCTACACCTTC
>-|TRBJ2-4|TRBD1|TRBV27
CASSLSGTGDYLAKNIQYF
TGTGCCAGCAGTTTATCCGGGACAGGGGATTATCTAGCCAAAAACATTCAGTACTTC
>-|TRBJ2-7|-|TRBV27
CASSPGGPSTGRTYEQYF
TGTGCCAGCAGCCCCGGGGGTCCCTCGACAGGGCGGACCTACGAGCAGTACTTC
>once|TRBJ2-1|-|TRBV10-1
CASSEQIGNEQFF
TGCGCCAGCAGTGAACAGATAGGAAATGAGCAGTTCTTC
>-|TRBJ2-3|-|TRBV15
CATSRRRLDTDTQYF
TGTGCCACCAGCAGGCGACGACTAGACACAGATACGCAGTATTTT
>-|TRBJ2-7|-|TRBV28
CASSLRGGSYEQYF
TGTGCCAGCAGCTTGCGGGGCGGTTCCTACGAGCAGTACTTC
>-|TRBJ2-1|-|TRBV6-1
CASTRDPAYNEQFF
TGTGCCAGCACACGGGACCCGGCCTACAATGAGCAGTTCTTC
>-|TRBJ2-1|-|TRBV19
CASRLVAGQRNEQFF
TGTGCCAGTAGGCTGGTTGCGGGCCAAAGAAATGAGCAGTTCTTC
>-|TRBJ1-2|-|TRBV25-1
CASSEGGYTF
TGTGCCAGCAGTGAGGGGGGCTACACCTTC
>-|TRBJ1-1|-|TRBV27
CASSLSGGNTEAFF
TGTGCCAGCAGTTTATCAGGGGGGAACACTGAAGCTTTCTTT
>-|TRBJ2-2|-|TRBV19
CASSIPPGRRANSGELFF
TGTGCCAGTAGTATACCCCCCGGCCGGAGGGCCAATAGCGGGGAGCTGTTTTTT
>-|TRBJ2-5|-|TRBV4-3
CASSQEDLGVKETQYF
TGCGCCAGCAGCCAAGAGGACCTCGGAGTAAAAGAGACCCAGTACTTC
>once|TRBJ2-5|TRBD2|TRBV27
CASSSSGSAETQYF
TGTGCCAGCAGTTCTAGCGGGAGTGCGGAGACCCAGTACTTC
>-|TRBJ2-3|-|TRBV27
CASRPRGSTDTQYF
TGTGCCAGCCGTCCCCGGGGGAGCACAGATACGCAGTATTTT
>once|TRBJ1-3|-|TRBV19
CASIPQSSGNTIYF
TGTGCCAGTATTCCTCAGTCCTCTGGAAACACCATATATTTT
>-|TRBJ1-1|-|TRBV11-2
CASSLVAGKAFF
TGTGCCAGCAGCTTAGTGGCGGGGAAAGCTTTCTTT
>-|TRBJ2-1|TRBD1|TRBV7-9
CASSKRDRVGRAYNEQFF
TGTGCCAGCAGCAAACGAGACAGGGTTGGTAGGGCCTACAATGAGCAGTTCTTC
>-|TRBJ2-7|-|TRBV6-5
CASTPWMGSNEQYF
TGTGCCAGCACCCCCTGGATGGGGTCAAACGAGCAGTACTTC
>-|TRBJ2-4|TRBD2|TRBV30
CALGRGAKNIQYF
TGTGCCCTAGGGCGGGGGGCCAAAAACATTCAGTACTTC
>once|TRBJ2-3|TRBD1|TRBV6-6
CASSYSRGHTDTQYF
TGTGCCAGCAGTTACTCGAGGGGGCATACAGATACGCAGTATTTT
>-|TRBJ2-7|-|TRBV18
CASSPQLRGDEQYF
TGTGCCAGCTCACCACAACTACGAGGAGACGAGCAGTACTTC
>-|TRBJ2-1|TRBD2|TRBV9
CASSMSGGGSVDEQFF
TGTGCCAGCAGCATGAGCGGGGGAGGATCGGTGGATGAGCAGTTCTTC
>-|TRBJ2-1|TRBD2|TRBV28
CASSPSGLAGVGEQFF
TGTGCCAGCAGTCCCTCGGGACTAGCGGGAGTAGGGGAGCAGTTCTTC
>-|TRBJ1-5|-|TRBV28
CASSFKWGAGQPQHF
TGTGCCAGCAGTTTCAAGTGGGGGGCTGGTCAGCCCCAGCATTTT
>-|TRBJ2-1|TRBD2|TRBV10-2
CASSRTSGNNEQFF
TGCGCCAGCAGTAGGACTAGCGGGAACAATGAGCAGTTCTTC
>-|TRBJ2-7|-|TRBV11-2
CASSNYEQYF
TGTGCCAGCAGCAATTACGAGCAGTACTTC
>few|TRBJ2-2|-|TRBV5-1
CASSILPGLALGELFF
TGCGCCAGCAGCATCCTCCCGGGCCTTGCCCTGGGGGAGCTGTTTTTT
>few|TRBJ2-1|-|TRBV29-1
CSVEPTPYNEQFF
TGCAGCGTTGAACCAACCCCCTACAATGAGCAGTTCTTC
>once|TRBJ2-3|-|TRBV11-2
CASSLAGTDTQYF
TGTGCCAGCAGCTTAGCCGGGACAGATACGCAGTATTTT
>-|TRBJ2-2|-|TRBV4-1
CASSQDPHRSNTGELFF
TGCGCCAGCAGCCAAGATCCCCACAGGTCGAACACCGGGGAGCTGTTTTTT
>-|TRBJ1-6|-|TRBV5-1
CASSSDTAGQVSPLHF
TGCGCCAGCAGCTCTGATACAGCGGGCCAGGTTTCACCCCTCCACTTT
>-|TRBJ2-2|-|TRBV5-1
CASSLVGNTGELFF
TGCGCCAGCAGCTTGGTGGGAAACACCGGGGAGCTGTTTTTT
>-|TRBJ2-7|-|TRBV13
CASSSAGSYEQYF
TGTGCCAGCAGCTCAGCCGGATCCTACGAGCAGTACTTC
>-|TRBJ1-4|-|TRBV6-5
CASSYPSDCEKLFF
TGTGCCAGCAGTTACCCCTCGGATTGTGAAAAACTGTTTTTT
>-|TRBJ2-7|-|TRBV25-1
CASSELDTPKIAYEQYF
TGTGCCAGCAGTGAATTGGACACGCCGAAGATTGCCTACGAGCAGTACTTC
>few|TRBJ1-1|-|TRBV6-5
CASSRIMNTEAFF
TGTGCCAGCAGTCGCATCATGAACACTGAAGCTTTCTTT
>-|TRBJ2-1|TRBD2|TRBV13
CASSRLAGGNEQFF
TGTGCCAGCAGCCGTCTAGCGGGAGGCAATGAGCAGTTCTTC
>few|TRBJ2-7|-|TRBV10-3
CAISGRAGSYEQYF
TGTGCCATCAGTGGCAGGGCGGGCTCCTACGAGCAGTACTTC
>-|TRBJ2-7|-|TRBV6-1
CASSATGIEQYF
TGTGCCAGCAGTGCAACAGGGATTGAGCAGTACTTC
>once|TRBJ2-7|TRBD2|TRBV28
CASSFPTSGRNYEQYF
TGTGCCAGCAGTTTCCCAACTAGCGGGAGGAATTACGAGCAGTACTTC
>-|TRBJ2-3|-|TRBV18
CASSSFGSTDTQYF
TGTGCCAGCTCATCCTTCGGATCCACAGATACGCAGTATTTT
>-|TRBJ1-4|-|TRBV15
CATSRGTAGRDEKLFF
TGTGCCACCAGCAGAGGGACGGCGGGGAGGGATGAAAAACTGTTTTTT
>-|TRBJ1-2|-|TRBV10-1
CASSETAYGYTF
TGCGCCAGCAGTGAGACAGCCTATGGCTACACCTTC
>-|TRBJ2-3|-|TRBV28
CASSLFSSTDTQYF
TGTGCCAGCAGTTTATTCAGCAGCACAGATACGCAGTATTTT
>-|TRBJ2-7|TRBD1|TRBV4-2
CASSQEGDRVSEQYF
TGTGCCAGCAGCCAAGAGGGAGACAGGGTCAGCGAGCAGTACTTC
>-|TRBJ2-7|-|TRBV11-3
CASSRRDGNYEQYF
TGTGCCAGCAGCCGCCGGGACGGAAACTACGAGCAGTACTTC